This T cell receptor beta chain was documented in a study of T cells in narcolepsy. General observations from the study: Autoreactive clonotypes reportedly recurred in blood of same and different patients, not controls.

This CDR3 is built from 13 residues. CDR1 is SGDLS and CDR2 is YYNGEE in the germline V gene. Concerning this clone: The target antigen is unknown.

Sequencing was performed with immunoSEQ multiplex PCR; in TCRdb, only in-frame clones are kept and a portion is missing. This table has over 30,000 clones, around 85% appearing once. The origin of this receptor is a human donor with narcolepsy. V usage is TRBV9 and J usage is TRBJ2-7, with 9 positions matching TRBD1. The J call is in doubt because the DNA end fits TRBJ2-4 better. Sequencing was carried out using CD45RA- memory CD4+ T cells from PBMCs. CDR3 sequence: CASSADRGRIQYF. The CDR3 bases are TGTGCCAGCAGCGCGGACAGGGGCCGCATTCAGTACTTC.